A selection of T cell receptor beta chains follows, all from one sample in a study of T cell responses to AZD1222 COVID-19 vaccine. Only in-frame clones appear in the TCRdb table, and some are missing; sequencing was by immunoSEQ multiplex PCR. The sample has more than 150,000 clones, 75% to 90% seen once; the top ten hold about 3%. Sample: peripheral blood, taken on day 0 of MenACWY control vaccination. All receptors come from an adult in good health. Each CDR3 is given without its conserved first and last residue. Size tells how often a clone was seen (once, few, many) or the class of an expanded clone, and some rows leave it out.

NA,TRBV19,TRBJ1-2,ASTLAQGENYGYT
NA,TRBV5-6,TRBJ1-3,ASSLGRGNTIY
NA,TRBV5-4,TRBJ1-5,ASSSTGRDQPQH
NA,TRBV7-2,TRBJ2-1,ASSFPSGRNEQF
NA,TRBV6-5,TRBJ1-1,ARREYPEAF
NA,TRBV7-6,TRBJ2-5,ASSLGASGAYQETQY
NA,TRBV19,TRBJ2-2,AMGTGELF
few,TRBV20-1,TRBJ2-7,SASPSSDEQY
NA,TRBV6-2/TRBV6-3,TRBJ2-5,ASSLDGGGQRETQY
NA,TRBV10-3,TRBJ2-1,AIRDGTSGRANEQF
NA,TRBV28,TRBJ1-5,ASSLGQPQH
NA,TRBV21-1,TRBJ1-6,ASRKTTVYNSPLH
NA,TRBV27,TRBJ1-5,ASSLAGDSNQPQH